Below, 12 T cell receptor beta chains from the same sample are listed, as sequenced in a study of CD8+CD57+ T cells in acquired aplastic anemia. Investigators profiled TCR beta VDJ and CDR3 from genomic DNA template. TCRdb called the reads again in MiXCR, with one record for every CDR3 protein. The sample comprises about 470,000 distinct CDR3 sequences, approximately 32% of which are singletons, and approximately 0.82% rests with the top ten. Patients chosen for sequencing had shown CD8+CD57+ cell expansion by flow cytometry. The sample consisted of sorted CD4+, CD8+, or CD8+CD57+ T cells (not recorded which) from PBMCs. These receptors were taken from a human donor with aplastic anemia.

This clonotype has ten or more counts. The chain links TRBV20-1 to TRBJ1-2; 7 bases match TRBD1. Looked up from germline, CDR1 is DFQATT and CDR2 is SNEGSKA (reference sequence). J was trimmed by 1 base and V by 5 bases; bases with no gene match: 7. CDR3 length: 14 residues. CDR3 nucleotides: TGCAGTGCTGCGGACAGGACGATTAACTATGGCTACACCTTC. Translated, it gives CSAADRTINYGYTF.

The chain recombines TRBV20-1 with TRBJ2-1, with TRBD2 matching over 8 bases. The germline V gene encodes CDR1 DFQATT and CDR2 SNEGSKA (reference sequence). With V trimmed by 6 bases and J by 3 bases, 7 bases remained unmatched. The CDR3 is 14 residues long. Here the CDR3 DNA reads TGCAGTGCGCCCCGACTAGCGAACTACAATGAGCAGTTCTTC. This gives the protein CSAPRLANYNEQFF.

This clonotype was seen many times. The gene calls are TRBV7-3 and TRBJ1-1; D is undetermined. Per the germline V gene, CDR1 is SGHTA and CDR2 is FQGTGA. The V gene lost 5 bases and the J gene lost 8 bases, with 12 bases spanning the gap. The CDR3 covers 12 residues. The CDR3 DNA sequence: TGTGCCAGCAGCGTGCGCGGTGGGGAAGCTTTCTTT. Its translation: CASSVRGGEAFF.

As DNA, the CDR3 is TGTGCCACCAGCAGGGAAGTCTCTGGAAACACCATATATTTT. This sequence encodes CATSREVSGNTIYF. This chain uses TRBV15 with TRBJ1-3, with D hard to call. The CDR3 has 14 amino acids. Germline V CDR1 and CDR2: LNHNV, YYDKDF (reference sequence). V lost 3 bases and J 0 bases, leaving 6 bases between the germline ends.

V gene TRBV19 combines with J gene TRBJ1-3; D call uncertain. Trimming took 3 bases from V and 4 from J, leaving 13 bases between them. Germline assignment: CDR1 LNHDA and CDR2 SQIVND (reference sequence). The CDR3 length is 15 residues. CDR3 region: CASSIRQSAGNTIYF. CDR3 DNA sequence: TGTGCCAGTAGTATCCGGCAGTCCGCCGGAAACACCATATATTTT.

This clonotype showed up just a few times. The chain recombines TRBV12-3 or TRBV12-4 with TRBJ2-7; 7 bases agree with TRBD2. V lost 4 bases to trimming and J lost 3 bases; unmatched junction nucleotides: 9. The length of the CDR3 is 15 residues. The DNA of the CDR3 is TGTGCCAGCAGTTATCGGCGGGAGCCTAACTACGAGCAGTACTTC. It codes for CASSYRREPNYEQYF.

The chain uses TRBV13 and TRBJ2-5, with 10 bases that match TRBD2. Germline values: CDR1 PRHDT, CDR2 FYEKMQ (reference sequence). CDR3 length: 15 residues. Trimming cost V 6 bases and J 1 base; bases outside gene matches: 5. CDR3 sequence (DNA): TGTGCCAGCAGTCCTATAGCGGGGGGCCAAGAGACCCAGTACTTC. Its translation is CASSPIAGGQETQYF.

With regard to this clonotype: A much larger clone sits a single nucleotide away, making a read error possible. This chain links TRBV4-1 with TRBJ2-7, with 7 positions matching TRBD2. The ends lost 1 base at V and 4 bases at J; junction bases unmatched: 7. Germline loops: CDR1 MGHRA, CDR2 YSYEKL. The CDR3 is made up of 15 amino acids. The CDR3 DNA sequence: TGCGCCAGCAGCCAAGTGGGACTACCGAGATACGAGCAGTACTTC. This translates into CASSQVGLPRYEQYF.

This clonotype was recorded at least ten times. This rearrangement joins TRBV19 to TRBJ2-7; the D is unclear. Trimming took off 7 bases at V and 0 bases at J, with 10 bases between the two ends. The CDR3 extends over 13 amino acids. Germline values: CDR1 LNHDA, CDR2 SQIVND (reference sequence). The CDR3 DNA follows: TGTGCCAGTACAACGGATAGCTCCTACGAGCAGTACTTC. This gives the protein CASTTDSSYEQYF.

This clonotype was recorded at least ten times. V and J are TRBV19 and TRBJ2-5, with no clear D. With 4 bases removed from V and 4 bases from J, the gap between germline ends came to 10 bases. The germline CDR1 and CDR2 sequences are LNHDA and SQIVND (reference sequence). The CDR3 is 13 amino acids. The CDR3 bases are TGTGCCAGTAGTAACCCATCGACAGAGACCCAGTACTTC. It codes for CASSNPSTETQYF.

V gene TRBV25-1 combines with J gene TRBJ2-2, with 7 bases identical to TRBD1. V trimming: 2 bases; J trimming: 7 bases; junction bases outside the gene matches: 7. The CDR3 runs to 15 residues. Germline V gene lookup returns CDR1 MGHDK and CDR2 SYGVNS. The CDR3 protein is CASSEVTGFIGELFF. CDR3 in DNA: TGTGCCAGCAGTGAAGTGACAGGGTTCATCGGGGAGCTGTTTTTT.

This clonotype turned up a few times. This chain connects TRBV25-1 to TRBJ1-6; TRBD1 might be the D (5 bases). The germline CDR1 and CDR2 sequences are MGHDK and SYGVNS. CDR3 length equals 14 residues. Trimming removed 3 bases from V and 5 bases from J, with 8 bases in between. CDR3 DNA: TGTGCCAGCAGTGACCAGGGCGATAATTCACCCCTCCACTTT. Translating it yields CASSDQGDNSPLHF.